The next 5 T cell receptor beta chains were all read from a single sample in a study of CD8+CD57+ T cells in acquired aplastic anemia. Patients chosen for sequencing had shown CD8+CD57+ cell expansion by flow cytometry. The template for TCR beta VDJ and CDR3 sequence profiling was genomic DNA. TCRdb independently ran MiXCR on the reads; one entry per CDR3 protein. The top ten hold approximately 1.2% of the sample, which has 250,000 to 300,000 distinct CDR3 sequences, under 60% seen once. The sequencing input was sorted CD4+, CD8+, or CD8+CD57+ T cells (not recorded which) from PBMCs. These receptors were collected from a human donor with aplastic anemia.

V gene TRBV5-1 combines with J gene TRBJ1-1; D might be TRBD1 (5 bases). The CDR3 totals 11 residues. The germline V gene encodes CDR1 SGHRS and CDR2 YFSETQ. V dropped 9 bases and J dropped 8 bases, with 14 bases sitting between them. The CDR3 DNA reads TGCGCCACCCGGGGGGGGACGGAAGCTTTCTTT. It is translated as CATRGGTEAFF.

This clonotype has more than one count but fewer than ten. The chain links TRBV7-8 to TRBJ2-5, with D tentatively TRBD1 (5 bases). This CDR3 has 15 amino acids. Germline loops: CDR1 SGHVS, CDR2 FQNEAQ. Deletions cut 5 bases from V and 1 base from J, with 14 bases between. The chain's CDR3 is CASSPWGSVQETQYF. DNA of the CDR3: TGTGCCAGCAGCCCCTGGGGCAGCGTCCAAGAGACCCAGTACTTC.

This clonotype has a count of ten or more. The V gene is TRBV5-4, the J gene TRBJ2-7; D is uncertain. V was clipped by 0 bases and J by 1 base, with 11 bases between them. The CDR3 is 15 amino acids. Germline CDR1 and CDR2: SGHNT and YYREEE (reference sequence). CDR3 nucleotides: TGTGCCAGCAGCTTGGAAGGCACACGTTCCTACGAGCAGTACTTC. Protein sequence: CASSLEGTRSYEQYF.

This clonotype was counted many times. This rearrangement joins TRBV2 to TRBJ2-5; D is uncertain. Germline V CDR1 and CDR2: SNHLY, FYNNEI. There are 13 residues in the CDR3. V was shortened by 4 bases and J by 1 base, with 7 bases between the two germline ends. CDR3 sequence (DNA): TGTGCCAGCAGTGCTTTCCCCCAAGAGACCCAGTACTTC. Amino acids: CASSAFPQETQYF.

The chain uses TRBV7-9 and TRBJ1-1, with D tentatively TRBD1 (5 bases). The CDR3 runs 12 residues. Between the trimmed V and J ends, which lost 6 bases and 5 bases, there was a span of 10 bases. CDR1 and CDR2 from the germline V gene are SEHNR and FQNEAQ (reference sequence). CDR3 in amino acids: CASSPRETEAFF. Written as DNA, the CDR3 is TGTGCCAGCAGTCCCAGGGAAACTGAAGCTTTCTTT.